This T cell receptor beta chain emerged from a study of shared clonotypes between healthy human individuals (dated by TCRdb to about 2020). With regard to the full study: The cohort comprised two women and three men aged 18 to 49 years. Leukapheresis yielded between about 0.9 and 10 billion PBMCs per donor. Per donor, three plates each were used for CD4 naive and CD4 memory, two for CD8 naive, and one for CD8 memory. To estimate repertoire size and how much clonotypes are shared between individuals, the study performed deep sequencing of blood TCR repertoires from a few healthy adults. Different laboratories and diverse techniques were used to prepare libraries and sequence TCR repertoires, to increase sequencing depth and limit assay-specific biases. General findings and caveats noted by the study authors: Compared with non-shared clonotypes, the clonotypes found in all four sorted-subset donors had higher generation probabilities. When a few donors were compared, the shared fraction of clonotypes was around 5.1% for naive CD4, around 3.5% for naive CD8, 2% to 2.5% for memory CD4, and around 0.37% for memory CD8. Because the study included a small number of donors, the genetic and exposure-history diversity represented was limited. Sampling was restricted to blood, and TCR repertoires in tissue are likely to differ from TCR repertoires in blood. Naive subsets generally had larger estimated clonotype richness than memory subsets. Pairwise subsampling led to the expectation that sequencing depth would affect the degree of clonotype sharing among donors. Even with the large sequencing depth, rarefaction of the sorted-subset datasets indicated that sequencing was incomplete.

Using the deep immunoSEQ assay, TCR CDR3 regions were amplified from genomic DNA by multiplex PCR. Extracted genomic DNA from each cell subset was distributed evenly across all wells of several immunoSEQ 96-well plates, and each plate was treated as a replicate. For sorted subsets, roughly 200 ng genomic DNA, equal to 25,000 to 35,000 T cell genomes, was loaded into each replicate PCR. Purified libraries were measured with a Qubit 3.0 fluorometer, size-checked on a Bioanalyzer 2100, and measured again with the KAPA Library Quantification kit. A separate single-read 150-cycle Illumina NextSeq 550 flow cell was used to sequence each immunoSEQ 96-well plate. Concerning the study's data processing: Because the immunoSEQ output included only junctional sequences and no quality scores, the filtering could not be the same as the filtering used for full-length reads. Sequences were annotated with PyIR, a Python wrapper for IgBLAST v1.9, using IMGT germline references to assign V/J genes and CDR3. Reads were removed for weak V/J assignments (E-value above 1e-6), missing CDR3, stop codons, out-of-frame junctions, or ambiguous translated residues. V3J clonotypes were defined as sequences sharing the same inferred V gene, J gene, and CDR3 amino acid sequence. Percentage overlap between repertoires was computed as shared unique clonotypes divided by the size of the smaller repertoire. RTK rarefaction, the Chao1 estimator, and Recon v2.1 estimates of unobserved clonotypes were used to assess repertoire richness. For all TCRbeta clonotypes obtained by the gDNA method from a few donors, generation probabilities were computed with OLGA. What TCRdb holds here is the immuneACCESS table cut down to in-frame rearrangements. Part of the clones is not present; checked against another copy, under half of the missing clones reflect an unresolved V gene, and the others are unexplained. V, J and clone size derive from that table, while D and trimming were established from the DNA sequence. Counted in this sample were around 2,000,000 clones; about 95% of them appeared once. Together, the top ten hold 1.2% of the sample.

In the germline V gene (reference sequence), CDR1 corresponds to WNHNN and CDR2 to SYGVQD. For this chain, trimming is 6 bases at the V end and 0 bases at the J end, and the number of junction bases without a gene match is 21. The CDR3 covers 21 residues, taking in both the cysteine and the phenylalanine. The kept DNA is CDR3 alone, 63 bases in frame from the first base. CD8 naive samples consisted of CD45RO-negative cells that were positively selected for CCR7, yielding a CD45RA+CCR7+ population without TemRA cells. Healthy HIV-negative adults with no recently reported acute infections or vaccinations were included as donors. All donors were Caucasian adults living in Nashville, Tennessee, USA. Blood was obtained by leukapheresis, after which PBMCs were separated by Ficoll-Histopaque density gradient centrifugation and cryopreserved in liquid nitrogen vapor phase. Analytical flow cytometry was used to check the purity and quantity of each magnetically sorted T cell population. Genomic DNA was isolated from each sorted fraction and quantified by UV absorbance on a Nanodrop 2000c.

Turning to this clone: It has no known antigen specificity. Per-base qualities were not stored, and no clone one base away is much larger.

The chain employs TRBV10-1 and TRBJ2-4; 9 of the junction bases match TRBD2. The TCR comes from a man aged 18 to 30 in good health. Sequenced: naive CD8+ T cells sorted from blood. Interpreted using the paper, the cell subset or site label stands for: CD45RA+CCR7+. Here is the DNA: TGCGCCAGCAGCATCCGGCAGGAGCGGGAGGTACTACCTAAAGCCAAAAACATTCAGTACTTC. Its coded protein is CASSIRQEREVLPKAKNIQYF.